Presented here are 29 T cell receptor beta chains from one specimen sequenced in a study of cytomegalovirus exposure and HLA in healthy donors. Primers included in the PCR were 60 Vbeta and 13 Jbeta primers. This table comes from immunoSEQ multiplex PCR, and its TCRdb copy is limited to in-frame clones, with some not included. The sample totals under 200,000 clones. Sequencing was performed on PBMCs. Every receptor here comes from a woman under 30 in good health and CMV-seropositive.

The gene calls are TRBV5-1 and TRBJ1-1; D is perhaps TRBD1 (5 bases). CDR3 length equals 15 residues. Deletions cut 0 bases from V and 3 bases from J, with 12 bases between. Germline CDR1 reads SGHRS; CDR2 reads YFSETQ. The CDR3 DNA sequence: TGCGCCAGCAGCTTGGTTCAGGGAAGCGACACTGAAGCTTTCTTT. It translates to CASSLVQGSDTEAFF.

The chain uses TRBV6-1 and TRBJ2-3; 11 bases fit TRBD2. V gave up 9 bases and J gave up 4 bases; unmatched junction bases: 6. This CDR3 is built from 14 residues. The germline V gene encodes CDR1 MNHNS and CDR2 SASEGT. The CDR3 DNA sequence: TGTGCCAGTATTAGCGGGAGGGAGGCAGATACGCAGTATTTT. Amino acid sequence: CASISGREADTQYF.

The chain joins TRBV19 to TRBJ1-1; D is possibly TRBD1 (5 bases). The CDR3 covers 17 residues. Trimming took 1 base from V and 0 from J, leaving 15 bases between them. Germline values: CDR1 LNHDA, CDR2 SQIVND (reference sequence). The CDR3 region has the DNA TGTGCCAGTAGTATAGTGGGTGCGGGGGGGTTGAACACTGAAGCTTTCTTT. Its translation is CASSIVGAGGLNTEAFF.

This chain connects TRBV6-1 to TRBJ1-2; the D gene is possibly TRBD1 (5 bases). Germline CDR1 reads MNHNS; CDR2 reads SASEGT. This CDR3 region has 19 residues. With 1 base removed from V and 2 bases from J, the gap between germline ends came to 23 bases. CDR3 bases: TGTGCCAGCAGTGAAGGTGACAAGGACGGGTCAGGGTGGAACTATGGCTACACCTTC. It specifies CASSEGDKDGSGWNYGYTF.

This chain links TRBV19 with TRBJ1-1; D gene unclear. Germline V CDR1 and CDR2: LNHDA, SQIVND (reference sequence). The CDR3 has 17 amino acids. The V end was cut by 8 bases, the J end by 1 base, with 23 bases between. Here the CDR3 DNA reads TGTGCCAGTCATGACGTGTGGGCGGGCGATGGGAACACTGAAGCTTTCTTT. This codes for CASHDVWAGDGNTEAFF.

Comment on this clone: One end of the junction is discordant with germline, which a read error may explain. Other nucleotide sequences from this sample produce the same CDR3. This sequence joins TRBV11-3 and TRBJ1-1, with 7 bases matching TRBD1. The CDR3 runs to 15 residues. Germline lookup yields CDR1 SGHNT and CDR2 YENEEA. The CDR3 sequence: CASSLGGRKRTEAFF. CDR3 in DNA: TGTGCCAGCAGTTTAGGGGGCAGGAAACGCACTGAAGCTTTCTTT.

The V call is TRBV30, the J call TRBJ2-5; 12 nucleotides align to TRBD2. The germline V gene has CDR1 GTSNPN and CDR2 SVGIG (reference sequence). Trimming took 3 bases from V and 5 from J; bases not matched to a gene: 4. The CDR3 sequence is 14 residues long. CDR3 DNA sequence: TGTGCCTGGAGACGGACTAGCGGGGCGGAGACCCAGTACTTC. Its translation: CAWRRTSGAETQYF.

This chain links TRBV5-1 with TRBJ1-3; D unresolved. CDR3 length: 15 amino acids. Trimming removed 0 bases from V and 0 bases from J, with 7 bases in between. In germline, CDR1 is SGHRS, CDR2 YFSETQ. The CDR3 bases are TGCGCCAGCAGCTTGGCCGGGAGCTCTGGAAACACCATATATTTT. Translating it yields CASSLAGSSGNTIYF.

The chain uses TRBV6-5 and TRBJ2-5; TRBD2 agrees at 9 bases. V lost 5 bases to trimming and J lost 9 bases; unmatched junction nucleotides: 7. Germline V gives CDR1 MNHEY, CDR2 SVGAGI. The CDR3 consists of 13 residues. The CDR3 coding sequence is TGTGCCAGCAGTAAGCGGGAGGCGGAGGCCCAGTACTTC. Amino acids: CASSKREAEAQYF.

The chain couples TRBV18 to TRBJ1-2; 9 positions agree with TRBD1. The CDR3 sequence is 18 residues long. The germline CDR1 and CDR2 sequences are KGHSH and LQKENI. Losses at the gene ends were 4 bases for V and 0 bases for J; bases not matched to a gene: 12. The CDR3 sequence is CASSRMGAGTGSNYGYTF. The CDR3, as DNA: TGTGCCAGCTCACGAATGGGTGCCGGGACAGGGTCTAACTATGGCTACACCTTC.

The chain links TRBV5-4 to TRBJ1-2, with D perhaps TRBD1 (5 bases). The germline CDR1 and CDR2 sequences are SGHNT and YYREEE (reference sequence). This CDR3 has 14 amino acids. The V gene lost 4 bases and the J gene lost 4 bases, with 14 bases spanning the gap. CDR3 in DNA: TGTGCCAGCAGCCACCCTTCGGGGGGCTATGGCTACACCTTC. Translation gives CASSHPSGGYGYTF.

This sequence joins TRBV5-1 and TRBJ2-5; the match to TRBD1 covers 7 bases. Germline CDR1 and CDR2: SGHRS and YFSETQ. V trimming: 0 bases; J trimming: 5 bases; junction bases outside the gene matches: 4. This CDR3 is 14 amino acids long. CDR3 coding DNA: TGCGCCAGCAGCTTGGTAAGGGGGCTGGAGACCCAGTACTTC. Translating it yields CASSLVRGLETQYF. Based on the CDR3 plus reference TRBV5-1 and TRBJ2-5, the full variable domain is KAGVTQTPRYLIKTRGQQVTLSCSPISGHRSVSWYQQTPGQGLQFLFEYFSETQRNKGNFPGRFSGRQFSNSRSEMNVSTLELGDSALYLCASSLVRGLETQYFGPGTRLLVL.

V is TRBV5-1 and J is TRBJ2-5; TRBD2 matches at 10 bases. The germline V gene has CDR1 SGHRS and CDR2 YFSETQ. This CDR3 comprises 15 residues. J gave up 3 bases and V 4 bases, and 6 bases lay outside the gene matches. CDR3 nucleotides: TGCGCCAGCAGCATCTCCGGGACTAGCGAAGAGACCCAGTACTTC. Protein: CASSISGTSEETQYF.

The V call is TRBV7-2, the J call TRBJ1-1; D might be TRBD1 (5 bases). CDR1 is SGHTA and CDR2 is FQGNSA in the germline V gene. CDR3 size: 14 residues. Trimming took 5 bases from V and 3 from J, leaving 13 bases between them. CDR3 sequence reads: CASSGRAWDTEAFF. In DNA, the CDR3 is TGTGCCAGCAGCGGCAGGGCCTGGGACACTGAAGCTTTCTTT.

The chain employs TRBV5-4 and TRBJ2-3; 12 nucleotides line up with TRBD1. Germline CDR1 and CDR2: SGHNT and YYREEE (reference sequence). This CDR3 region has 15 residues. The V segment lost 10 bases and the J segment 2 bases; nucleotides outside the gene matches: 8. In DNA form, the CDR3 reads TGTGCCGTAGGGACAGGGGGCCCAACCACAGATACGCAGTATTTT. Protein: CAVGTGGPTTDTQYF.

This rearrangement joins TRBV5-6 to TRBJ2-3; D is perhaps TRBD2 (5 bases). Germline CDR1 and CDR2: SGHDT and YYEEEE. The CDR3 has 13 residues. The V end was cut by 5 bases, the J end by 1 base, with 8 bases between. Here the CDR3 reads CASRSGGTDTQYF. As DNA, the CDR3 is TGTGCCAGCAGATCCGGGGGCACAGATACGCAGTATTTT. Based on the CDR3 plus reference TRBV5-6 and TRBJ2-3, the full variable domain is DAGVTQSPTHLIKTRGQQVTLRCSPKSGHDTVSWYQQALGQGPQFIFQYYEEEERQRGNFPDRFSGHQFPNYSSELNVNALLLGDSALYLCASRSGGTDTQYFGPGTRLTVL.

The chain carries TRBV7-9 and TRBJ2-3; D perhaps matches TRBD1 (6 bases). Germline V CDR1 and CDR2: SEHNR, FQNEAQ (reference sequence). V was pared by 4 bases and J by 0 bases, with 11 bases between. This CDR3 has 15 amino acids. The CDR3 region has the DNA TGTGCCAGCAGCTCGGGACACCTTAGCACAGATACGCAGTATTTT. Residues: CASSSGHLSTDTQYF.

The chain recombines TRBV6-1 with TRBJ2-7; a possible D gene is TRBD1 (5 bases). Germline CDR1 is MNHNS and CDR2 is SASEGT. Trimming pared 1 base from V and 2 bases from J, leaving 9 bases between. This CDR3 spans 14 amino acids. CDR3 coding DNA: TGTGCCAGCAGTGAAGTGACAGCTGCCTACGAGCAGTACTTC. It translates to CASSEVTAAYEQYF.

The CDR3 region is CASSIEGSPYGYTF. The DNA for the CDR3 is TGTGCCAGTAGTATAGAGGGCAGTCCCTATGGCTACACCTTC. The rearrangement links TRBV19 to TRBJ1-2; D unclear. Trimming left V 0 bases short and J 4 bases short, with 9 bases between. This CDR3 spans 14 amino acids. CDR1 and CDR2 from the germline V gene are LNHDA and SQIVND (reference sequence).

The chain joins TRBV4-3 to TRBJ2-7; 10 bases are a match to TRBD1. Germline V gives CDR1 LGHNA, CDR2 YSLEER. V gave up 1 base and J gave up 2 bases; unmatched junction bases: 2. The CDR3 has 15 amino acids. The CDR3 sequence is CASSQGTGGAYEQYF. The CDR3 DNA reads TGCGCCAGCAGCCAAGGGACAGGGGGTGCCTACGAGCAGTACTTC.

The V gene is TRBV7-2, the J gene TRBJ1-5, with D possibly being TRBD1 (5 bases). With 6 bases removed from V and 1 base from J, the gap between germline ends came to 10 bases. Germline-derived CDR1 and CDR2 are SGHTA and FQGNSA. CDR3 size: 14 residues. Written as DNA, the CDR3 is TGTGCCAGCAGTTATAGACAGAGCAATCAGCCCCAGCATTTT. Its protein is CASSYRQSNQPQHF.

The V gene is TRBV7-9, the J gene TRBJ2-7; D is ambiguous. The germline V gene encodes CDR1 SEHNR and CDR2 FQNEAQ (reference sequence). CDR3 length: 15 amino acids. The V end was cut by 1 base, the J end by 0 bases, with 10 bases between. DNA of the CDR3: TGTGCCAGCAGCTTAGGTTTAGGAGTCTCCTACGAGCAGTACTTC. This gives the protein CASSLGLGVSYEQYF.

This rearrangement joins TRBV27 to TRBJ2-2; 7 nucleotides agree with TRBD1. Looked up from germline, CDR1 is MNHEY and CDR2 is SMNVEV (reference sequence). J was trimmed by 3 bases and V by 2 bases; bases with no gene match: 9. This CDR3 spans 17 amino acids. The CDR3 sequence is CASSLTRQGRDTGELFF. The CDR3 DNA follows: TGTGCCAGCAGTTTAACCCGACAGGGAAGGGACACCGGGGAGCTGTTTTTT.

This rearrangement joins TRBV15 to TRBJ2-3; D ambiguous. Trimming pared 4 bases from V and 1 base from J, leaving 6 bases between. Germline V gene data show CDR1 as LNHNV and CDR2 as YYDKDF (reference sequence). The CDR3 length is 13 residues. CDR3 coding DNA: TGTGCCACCAGCACCCCAGGCACAGATACGCAGTATTTT. Protein product: CATSTPGTDTQYF.

The V and J genes are TRBV14 and TRBJ1-1, with D unclear. Per the germline V gene, CDR1 is SGHDN and CDR2 is FVKESK. This CDR3 spans 15 amino acids. V lost 4 bases, J lost 3 bases, and 15 bases lay in between. CDR3 DNA sequence: TGTGCCAGCAGCCCCCGACATTTAGCGGACACTGAAGCTTTCTTT. Translating it yields CASSPRHLADTEAFF.

The V call is TRBV11-2, the J call TRBJ1-1, with D unclear. With 0 bases removed from V and 3 bases from J, the gap between germline ends came to 5 bases. This CDR3 has 13 residues. Per the germline V gene, CDR1 is SGHAT and CDR2 is FQNNGV. The CDR3 DNA sequence: TGTGCCAGCAGCTTAGATCTAGACACTGAAGCTTTCTTT. Residues: CASSLDLDTEAFF.

The CDR3 nucleotides are TGTGCCAGCAGCTCGCGGCCCCCTAACTTCTACACCTTC. Translation gives CASSSRPPNFYTF. V usage is TRBV7-2 and J usage is TRBJ1-2; no clear D. Trimming stripped 4 bases from V and 10 bases from J, with 16 bases between. This CDR3 contains 13 residues. Germline assignment: CDR1 SGHTA and CDR2 FQGNSA.

V and J are TRBV9 and TRBJ2-7; D is unclear. The germline CDR1 and CDR2 sequences are SGDLS and YYNGEE. V lost 7 bases and J lost 0, with 14 bases in between. The CDR3 has 14 amino acids. The CDR3 region is CASGLSLSSYEQYF. In nucleotides, the CDR3 is TGTGCCAGCGGTTTATCCTTGAGCTCCTACGAGCAGTACTTC.

The genes are TRBV19 and TRBJ2-2; TRBD1 matches at 10 bases. The J segment lost 0 bases and the V segment lost 1 base, leaving 5 bases of the junction unmatched. The germline V gene encodes CDR1 LNHDA and CDR2 SQIVND (reference sequence). The CDR3 is 18 amino acids. CDR3 bases: TGTGCCAGTAGTATAGGGACAGGGGGGTCGACGAACACCGGGGAGCTGTTTTTT. Encoded protein: CASSIGTGGSTNTGELFF.